Here is one T cell receptor beta chain with its context. Its antigen remains unknown. The method was immunoSEQ multiplex PCR; TCRdb's version includes in-frame clones alone and lacks a portion of them. In the table there are approximately 1,500 clones, 15% to 20% of which are singletons. These data belong to a study of T cells in localized non-small cell lung cancer. General observations from the study: Higher blood T cell density tracked longer overall survival. Across samples, adjacent lung featured a median roughly 60 of the top 100 tumor clones. Maximal T cell clonality occurred in uninvolved adjacent lung, with tumor ranking below it.

The CDR3 length is 15 residues. Per germline, CDR1 SGDLS and CDR2 YYNGEE. The trim removed 3 bases at V and 1 base at J, leaving 6 bases unmatched. Specimen: lung tumor tissue, collected before any cancer treatment. This chain joins TRBV9 and TRBJ1-1; 7 bases line up with TRBD1. This clonotype originated in a woman aged 35-75 years with stage I lung adenocarcinoma. The CDR3 sequence is CASSASGTANTEAFF. DNA for the CDR3: TGTGCCAGCAGCGCCTCCGGGACAGCGAACACTGAAGCTTTCTTT.